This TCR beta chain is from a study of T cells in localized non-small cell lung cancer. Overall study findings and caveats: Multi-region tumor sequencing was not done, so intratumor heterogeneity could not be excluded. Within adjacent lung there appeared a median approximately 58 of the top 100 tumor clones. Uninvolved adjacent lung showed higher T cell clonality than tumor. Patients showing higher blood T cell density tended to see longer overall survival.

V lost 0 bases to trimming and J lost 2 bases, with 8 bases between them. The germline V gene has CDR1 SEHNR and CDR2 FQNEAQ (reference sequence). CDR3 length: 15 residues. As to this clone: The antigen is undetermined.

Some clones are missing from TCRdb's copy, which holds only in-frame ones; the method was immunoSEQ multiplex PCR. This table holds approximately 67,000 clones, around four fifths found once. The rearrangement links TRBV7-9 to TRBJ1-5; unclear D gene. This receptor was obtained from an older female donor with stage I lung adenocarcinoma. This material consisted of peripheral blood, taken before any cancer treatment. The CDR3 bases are TGTGCCAGCAGCTTAGCTGTGGGTGGCAATCAGCCCCAGCATTTT. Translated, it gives CASSLAVGGNQPQHF.